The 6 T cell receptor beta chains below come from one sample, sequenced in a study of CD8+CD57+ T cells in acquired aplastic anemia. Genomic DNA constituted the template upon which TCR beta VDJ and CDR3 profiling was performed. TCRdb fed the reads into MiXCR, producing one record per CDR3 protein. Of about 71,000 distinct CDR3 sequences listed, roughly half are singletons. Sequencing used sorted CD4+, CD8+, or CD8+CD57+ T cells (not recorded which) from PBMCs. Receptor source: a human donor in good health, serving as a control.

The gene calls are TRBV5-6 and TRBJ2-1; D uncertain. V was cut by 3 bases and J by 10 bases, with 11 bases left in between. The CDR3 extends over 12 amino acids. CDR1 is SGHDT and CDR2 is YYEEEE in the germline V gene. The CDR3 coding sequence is TGTGCCAGCAGCTGGGCTCTGGCGGAGCAGTTCTTC. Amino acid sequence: CASSWALAEQFF. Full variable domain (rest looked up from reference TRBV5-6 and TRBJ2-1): DAGVTQSPTHLIKTRGQQVTLRCSPKSGHDTVSWYQQALGQGPQFIFQYYEEEERQRGNFPDRFSGHQFPNYSSELNVNALLLGDSALYLCASSWALAEQFFGPGTRLTVL.

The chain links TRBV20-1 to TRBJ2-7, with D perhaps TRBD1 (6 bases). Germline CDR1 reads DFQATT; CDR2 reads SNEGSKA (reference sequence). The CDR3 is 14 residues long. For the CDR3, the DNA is TGCAGTGCTAGAGAGACAGGTGGGGGAATCGAGCGGTACGTC. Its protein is CSARETGGGIERYV.

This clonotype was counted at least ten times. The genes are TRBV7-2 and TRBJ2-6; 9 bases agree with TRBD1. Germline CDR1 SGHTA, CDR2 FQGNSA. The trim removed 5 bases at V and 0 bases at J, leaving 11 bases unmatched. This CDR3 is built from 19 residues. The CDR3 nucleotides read TGTGCCAGCAGCCTATCCCCGGGACAGGGCTACTCTGGGGCCAACGTCCTGACTTTC. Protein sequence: CASSLSPGQGYSGANVLTF. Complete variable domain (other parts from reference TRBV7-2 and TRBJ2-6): GAGVSQSPSNKVTEKGKDVELRCDPISGHTALYWYRQSLGQGLEFLIYFQGNSAPDKSGLPSDRFSAERTGGSVSTLTIQRTQQEDSAVYLCASSLSPGQGYSGANVLTFGAGSRLTVL.

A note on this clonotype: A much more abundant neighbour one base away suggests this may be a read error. The CDR3 DNA reads TGTGCCAGCAGTCTTGTCTCGAGCGGGGCGTACAATGAGCAGTTCTTC. It yields the protein CASSLVSSGAYNEQFF. This chain links TRBV2 with TRBJ2-1; TRBD2 aligns across 7 bases. This CDR3 has 16 residues. With 5 bases clipped from V and 4 bases from J, the junction kept 11 bases outside the gene matches. From germline, CDR1 is SNHLY and CDR2 FYNNEI.

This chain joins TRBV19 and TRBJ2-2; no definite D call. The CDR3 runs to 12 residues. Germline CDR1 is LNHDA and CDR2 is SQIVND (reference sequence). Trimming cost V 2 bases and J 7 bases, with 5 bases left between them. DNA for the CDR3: TGTGCCAGTAGTATAAGGGACGGGGAGCTGTTTTTT. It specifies CASSIRDGELFF.

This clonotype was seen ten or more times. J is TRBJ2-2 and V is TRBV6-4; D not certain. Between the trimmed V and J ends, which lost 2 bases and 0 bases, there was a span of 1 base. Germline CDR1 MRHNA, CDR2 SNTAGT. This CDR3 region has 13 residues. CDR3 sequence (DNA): TGTGCCAGCAGTGACACGAACACCGGGGAGCTGTTTTTT. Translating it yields CASSDTNTGELFF.